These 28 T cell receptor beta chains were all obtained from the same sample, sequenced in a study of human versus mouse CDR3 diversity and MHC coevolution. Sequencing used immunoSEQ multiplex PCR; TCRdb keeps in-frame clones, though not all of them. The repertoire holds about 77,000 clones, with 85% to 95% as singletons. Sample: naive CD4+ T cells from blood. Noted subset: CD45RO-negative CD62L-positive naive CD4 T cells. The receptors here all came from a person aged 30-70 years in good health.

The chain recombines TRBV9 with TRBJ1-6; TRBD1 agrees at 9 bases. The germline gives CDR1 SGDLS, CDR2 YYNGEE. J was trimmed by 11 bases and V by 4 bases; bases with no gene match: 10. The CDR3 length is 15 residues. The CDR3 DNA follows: TGTGCCAGCAGCCCGGGGGGGACAGGGATCGCACCCCTCCACTTT. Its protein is CASSPGGTGIAPLHF. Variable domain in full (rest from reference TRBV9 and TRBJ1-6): DSGVTQTPKHLITATGQRVTLRCSPRSGDLSVYWYQQSLDQGLQFLIQYYNGEERAKGNILERFSAQQFPDLHSELNLSSLELGDSALYFCASSPGGTGIAPLHFGNGTRLTVT.

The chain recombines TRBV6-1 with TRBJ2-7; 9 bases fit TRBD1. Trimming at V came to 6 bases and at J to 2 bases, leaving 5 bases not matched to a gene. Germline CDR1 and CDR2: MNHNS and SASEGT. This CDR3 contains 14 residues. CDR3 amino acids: CASRTGGGTYEQYF. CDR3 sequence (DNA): TGTGCCAGCAGGACAGGGGGGGGCACCTACGAGCAGTACTTC.

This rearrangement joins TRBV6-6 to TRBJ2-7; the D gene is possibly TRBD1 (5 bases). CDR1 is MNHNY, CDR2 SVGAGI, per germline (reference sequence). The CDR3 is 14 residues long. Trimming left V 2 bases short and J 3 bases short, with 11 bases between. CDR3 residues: CASSYDGRGYEQYF. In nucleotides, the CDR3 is TGTGCCAGCAGTTACGACGGTAGGGGCTACGAGCAGTACTTC.

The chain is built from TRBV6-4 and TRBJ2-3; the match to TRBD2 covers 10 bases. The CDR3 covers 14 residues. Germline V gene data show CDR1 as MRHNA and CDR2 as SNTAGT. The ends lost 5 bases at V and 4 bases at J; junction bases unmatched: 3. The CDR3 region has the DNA TGTGCCAGCAGTCCCCTAGCGGGAGCAGATACGCAGTATTTT. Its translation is CASSPLAGADTQYF.

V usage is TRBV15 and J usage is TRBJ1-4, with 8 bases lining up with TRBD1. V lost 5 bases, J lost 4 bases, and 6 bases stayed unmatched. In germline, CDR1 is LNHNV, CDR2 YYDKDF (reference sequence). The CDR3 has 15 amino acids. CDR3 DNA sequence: TGTGCCACCAGCCGGGACAGGACCATTAATGAAAAACTGTTTTTT. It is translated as CATSRDRTINEKLFF.

The CDR3 loop reads CAWRKGVFSGPLDYNEQFF. The DNA for the CDR3 is TGTGCCTGGAGGAAGGGGGTGTTTAGCGGGCCCCTAGACTACAATGAGCAGTTCTTC. This chain links TRBV30 with TRBJ2-1, with D maybe TRBD2 (7 bases). V lost 3 bases and J lost 3, with 27 bases in between. The CDR3 is made up of 19 amino acids. Germline V gives CDR1 GTSNPN, CDR2 SVGIG (reference sequence).

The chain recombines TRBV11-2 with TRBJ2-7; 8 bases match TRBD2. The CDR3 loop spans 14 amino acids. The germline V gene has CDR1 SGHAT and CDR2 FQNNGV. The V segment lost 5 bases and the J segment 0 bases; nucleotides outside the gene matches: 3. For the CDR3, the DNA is TGTGCCAGCAGCCCAAGCGGGAGCTCCTACGAGCAGTACTTC. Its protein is CASSPSGSSYEQYF.

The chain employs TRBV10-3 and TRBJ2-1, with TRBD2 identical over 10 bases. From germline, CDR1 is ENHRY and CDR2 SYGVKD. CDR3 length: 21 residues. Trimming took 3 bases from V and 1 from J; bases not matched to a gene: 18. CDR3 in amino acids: CAISDLTRQREGLESYNEQFF. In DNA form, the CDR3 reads TGTGCCATCAGTGACCTTACCCGTCAGCGGGAGGGCCTTGAGTCCTACAATGAGCAGTTCTTC.

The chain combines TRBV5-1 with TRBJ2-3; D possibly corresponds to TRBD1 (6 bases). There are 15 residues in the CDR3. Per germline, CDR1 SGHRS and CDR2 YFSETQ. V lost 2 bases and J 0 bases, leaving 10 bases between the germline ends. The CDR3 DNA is TGCGCCAGCAGCTTAGGCAGGGGAAGCACAGATACGCAGTATTTT. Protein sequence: CASSLGRGSTDTQYF. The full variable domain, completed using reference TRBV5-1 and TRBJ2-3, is KAGVTQTPRYLIKTRGQQVTLSCSPISGHRSVSWYQQTPGQGLQFLFEYFSETQRNKGNFPGRFSGRQFSNSRSEMNVSTLELGDSALYLCASSLGRGSTDTQYFGPGTRLTVL.

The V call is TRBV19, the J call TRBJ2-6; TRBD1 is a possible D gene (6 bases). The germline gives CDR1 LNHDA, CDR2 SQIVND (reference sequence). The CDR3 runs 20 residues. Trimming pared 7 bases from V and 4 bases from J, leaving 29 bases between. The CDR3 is CASTKLGQTRVASGANVLTF. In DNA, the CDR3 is TGTGCCAGTACGAAACTAGGACAGACACGGGTGGCTTCCGGGGCCAACGTCCTGACTTTC.

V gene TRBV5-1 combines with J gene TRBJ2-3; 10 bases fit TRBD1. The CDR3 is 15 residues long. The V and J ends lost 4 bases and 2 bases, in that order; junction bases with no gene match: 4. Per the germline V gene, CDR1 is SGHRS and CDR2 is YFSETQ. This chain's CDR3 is CASSQGQGLTDTQYF. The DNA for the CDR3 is TGCGCCAGCAGCCAGGGACAGGGGCTCACAGATACGCAGTATTTT.

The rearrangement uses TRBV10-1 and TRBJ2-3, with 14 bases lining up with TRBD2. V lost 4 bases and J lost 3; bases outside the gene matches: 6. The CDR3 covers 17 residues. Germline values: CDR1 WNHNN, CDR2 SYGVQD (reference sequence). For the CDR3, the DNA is TGCGCCAGCAGTGCCGGGACTAGCGGGAGTCGGACAGATACGCAGTATTTT. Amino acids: CASSAGTSGSRTDTQYF.

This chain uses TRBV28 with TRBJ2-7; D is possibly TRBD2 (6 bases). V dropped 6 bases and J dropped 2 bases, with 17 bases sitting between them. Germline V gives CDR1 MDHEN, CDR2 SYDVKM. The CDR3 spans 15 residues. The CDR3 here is CASSLSGTPTYEQYF. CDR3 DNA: TGTGCCAGCAGCCTCTCCGGGACTCCGACCTACGAGCAGTACTTC.

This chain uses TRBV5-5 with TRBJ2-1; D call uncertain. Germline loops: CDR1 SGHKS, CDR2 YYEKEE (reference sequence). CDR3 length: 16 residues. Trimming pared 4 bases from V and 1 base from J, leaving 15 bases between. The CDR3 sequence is CASSLWAGTSYNEQFF. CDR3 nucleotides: TGTGCCAGCAGCCTCTGGGCCGGAACATCCTACAATGAGCAGTTCTTC.

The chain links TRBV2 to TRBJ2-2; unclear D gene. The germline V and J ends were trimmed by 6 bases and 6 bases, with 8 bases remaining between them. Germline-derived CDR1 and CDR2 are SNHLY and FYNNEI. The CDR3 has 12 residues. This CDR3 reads CASRELPGELFF. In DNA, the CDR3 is TGTGCCAGCAGGGAACTCCCCGGGGAGCTGTTTTTT.

The chain's CDR3 is CASSSWGASGRELFF. CDR3 DNA: TGTGCCAGCAGCTCCTGGGGGGCTAGCGGCCGGGAGCTGTTTTTT. The gene calls are TRBV9 and TRBJ2-2; D perhaps matches TRBD2 (7 bases). Trimming removed 4 bases from V and 9 bases from J, with 19 bases in between. This CDR3 has 15 residues. CDR1 and CDR2 from the germline V gene are SGDLS and YYNGEE. Based on the CDR3 plus reference TRBV9 and TRBJ2-2, the full variable domain is DSGVTQTPKHLITATGQRVTLRCSPRSGDLSVYWYQQSLDQGLQFLIQYYNGEERAKGNILERFSAQQFPDLHSELNLSSLELGDSALYFCASSSWGASGRELFFGEGSRLTVL.

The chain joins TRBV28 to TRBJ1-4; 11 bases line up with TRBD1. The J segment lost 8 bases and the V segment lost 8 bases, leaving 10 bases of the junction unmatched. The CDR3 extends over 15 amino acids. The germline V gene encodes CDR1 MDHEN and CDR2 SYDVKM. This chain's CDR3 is CASRMGQGETEKLFF. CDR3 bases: TGTGCCAGCCGTATGGGACAGGGGGAAACAGAAAAACTGTTTTTT.

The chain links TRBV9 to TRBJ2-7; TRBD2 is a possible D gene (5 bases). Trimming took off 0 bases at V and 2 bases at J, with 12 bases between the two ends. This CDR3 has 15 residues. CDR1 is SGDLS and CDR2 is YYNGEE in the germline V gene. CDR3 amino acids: CASSVESGYTYEQYF. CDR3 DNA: TGTGCCAGCAGCGTAGAAAGCGGTTACACCTACGAGCAGTACTTC.

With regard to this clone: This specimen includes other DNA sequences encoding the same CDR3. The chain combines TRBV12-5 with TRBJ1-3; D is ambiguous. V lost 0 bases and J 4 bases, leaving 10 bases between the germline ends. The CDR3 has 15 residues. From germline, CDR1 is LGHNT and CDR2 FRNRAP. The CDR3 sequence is CASGLVRVSGNTIYF. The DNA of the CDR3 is TGTGCTAGTGGTTTGGTGAGGGTCTCCGGAAACACCATATATTTT.

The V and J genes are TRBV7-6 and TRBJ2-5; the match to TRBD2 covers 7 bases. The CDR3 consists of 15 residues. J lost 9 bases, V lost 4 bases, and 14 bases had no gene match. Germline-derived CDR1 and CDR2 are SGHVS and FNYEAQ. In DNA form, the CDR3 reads TGTGCCAGCAGCTCGGGGACTACAACCGCTAGGGCCCAGTACTTC. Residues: CASSSGTTTARAQYF. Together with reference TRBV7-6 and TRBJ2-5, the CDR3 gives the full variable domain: GAGVSQSPRYKVTKRGQDVALRCDPISGHVSLYWYRQALGQGPEFLTYFNYEAQQDKSGLPNDRFSAERPEGSISTLTIQRTEQRDSAMYRCASSSGTTTARAQYFGPGTRLLVL.

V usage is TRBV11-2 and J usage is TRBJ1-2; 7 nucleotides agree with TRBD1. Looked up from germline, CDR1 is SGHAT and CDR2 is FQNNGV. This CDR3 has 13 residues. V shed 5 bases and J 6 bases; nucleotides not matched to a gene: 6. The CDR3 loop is CASSQNRGDGYTF. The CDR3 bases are TGTGCCAGCAGCCAAAACAGGGGAGATGGCTACACCTTC.

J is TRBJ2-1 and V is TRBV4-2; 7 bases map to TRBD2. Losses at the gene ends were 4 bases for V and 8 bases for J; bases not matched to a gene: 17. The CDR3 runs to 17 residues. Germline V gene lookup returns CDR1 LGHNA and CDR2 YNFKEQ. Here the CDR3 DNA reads TGTGCCAGCAGCCGATTAAGGCAGACTAGCCTGCCCGATGAGCAGTTCTTC. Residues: CASSRLRQTSLPDEQFF.

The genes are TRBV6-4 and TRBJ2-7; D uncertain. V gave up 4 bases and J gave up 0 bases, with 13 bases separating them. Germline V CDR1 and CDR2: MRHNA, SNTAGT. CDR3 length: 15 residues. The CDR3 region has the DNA TGTGCCAGCAGTGTGGTAAAACCCAGCTCCTACGAGCAGTACTTC. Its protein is CASSVVKPSSYEQYF.

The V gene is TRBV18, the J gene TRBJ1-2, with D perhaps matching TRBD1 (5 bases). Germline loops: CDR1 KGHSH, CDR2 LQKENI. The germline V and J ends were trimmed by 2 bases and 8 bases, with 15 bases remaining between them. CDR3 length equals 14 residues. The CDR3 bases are TGTGCCAGCTCACCAGACAGCCAGAGCCTAGGCTACACCTTC. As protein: CASSPDSQSLGYTF.

The CDR3 region is CASSPRDRGYEQYF. The CDR3 DNA reads TGTGCCAGCTCACCACGCGACAGGGGATACGAGCAGTACTTC. The rearrangement joins TRBV18 to TRBJ2-7; 8 bases line up with TRBD1. Germline V gives CDR1 KGHSH, CDR2 LQKENI. V lost 1 base to trimming and J lost 4 bases; unmatched junction nucleotides: 3. The length of the CDR3 is 14 residues.

CDR3 sequence: CASMGRQFSYNEQFF. For the CDR3, the DNA is TGTGCCAGCATGGGGCGGCAATTCTCCTACAATGAGCAGTTCTTC. The rearrangement uses TRBV25-1 and TRBJ2-1; D possibly corresponds to TRBD1 (5 bases). CDR3 size: 15 residues. Germline V gene sequence: CDR1 MGHDK, CDR2 SYGVNS. Between the trimmed V and J ends, which lost 7 bases and 0 bases, there was a span of 13 bases.

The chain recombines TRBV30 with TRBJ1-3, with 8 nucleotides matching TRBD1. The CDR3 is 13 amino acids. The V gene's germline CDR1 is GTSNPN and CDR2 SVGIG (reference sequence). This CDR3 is CALDREAGNTIYF. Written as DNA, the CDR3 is TGTGCTTTGGACAGGGAGGCTGGAAACACCATATATTTT.

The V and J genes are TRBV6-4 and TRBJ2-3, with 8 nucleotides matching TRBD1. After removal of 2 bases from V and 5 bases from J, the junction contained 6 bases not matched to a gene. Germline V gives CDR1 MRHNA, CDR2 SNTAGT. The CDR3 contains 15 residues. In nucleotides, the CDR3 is TGTGCCAGCAGTGACCCCGGACAGGGTAGAGATACGCAGTATTTT. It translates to CASSDPGQGRDTQYF.